The 29 T cell receptor beta chains reported below all come from one sample, sequenced in a study of Graves' ophthalmopathy and Graves' hyperthyroidism. Transcripts of RNA were the source for amplifying TCR beta CDR3 regions. HTBI-primed first-round RT-PCR preceded second-round multiplex PCR. TCRdb independently ran MiXCR on the multiplex PCR reads; one entry per CDR3 protein. The sample consists of around 670,000 distinct CDR3 sequences, 40% of them appearing once. Sequenced sample: peripheral blood. The origin of the receptors is an adult man with Graves' ophthalmopathy.

V gene TRBV7-9 combines with J gene TRBJ1-1; 7 nucleotides match TRBD1. Germline assignment: CDR1 SEHNR and CDR2 FQNEAQ (reference sequence). The CDR3 has 18 residues. V gave up 6 bases and J gave up 0 bases; unmatched junction bases: 16. The CDR3 nucleotides read TGTGCCAGCAGGAGAATCCGGGACAGCACGCTAATGAACACTGAAGCTTTCTTT. This encodes CASRRIRDSTLMNTEAFF.

V and J are TRBV2 and TRBJ2-7; the match to TRBD1 covers 8 bases. Germline CDR1 reads SNHLY; CDR2 reads FYNNEI. V lost 5 bases to trimming and J lost 0 bases; unmatched junction nucleotides: 12. This CDR3 spans 17 amino acids. The chain's CDR3 is CASSYALRDRPSYEQYF. CDR3 bases: TGTGCCAGCAGTTACGCTCTTAGGGACAGGCCCTCCTACGAGCAGTACTTC.

The chain carries TRBV12-3 or TRBV12-4 and TRBJ1-2, with unresolved D. The CDR3 totals 13 residues. V was pared by 3 bases and J by 2 bases, with 7 bases between. CDR3 amino acids: CASSFFRNYGYTF. The DNA for the CDR3 is TGTGCCAGCAGTTTCTTCAGAAACTATGGCTACACCTTC.

This clonotype was detected ten times or more. This chain links TRBV14 with TRBJ2-6; the D gene is possibly TRBD1 (5 bases). The CDR3 is made up of 17 amino acids. CDR1 SGHDN and CDR2 FVKESK come from the germline V gene. Trimming took off 0 bases at V and 4 bases at J, with 13 bases between the two ends. The CDR3 loop is CASSQEGRASGANVLTF. CDR3 DNA: TGTGCCAGCAGCCAAGAAGGCAGGGCATCGGGGGCCAACGTCCTGACTTTC.

This clonotype was seen a handful of times. CDR3 nucleotide sequence: TGTGCCAGCAGCCTCCGGACAGGGGGCAGGAAAGAGACCCAGTACTTC. Translation: CASSLRTGGRKETQYF. V is TRBV11-2 and J is TRBJ2-5, with 11 positions matching TRBD1. The CDR3 is made up of 16 amino acids. Trimming removed 5 bases from V and 3 bases from J; junction bases left unmatched: 8. Per germline, CDR1 SGHAT and CDR2 FQNNGV.

Of note for this clonotype: A much bigger clone sits one base away, suggesting this may be a read error. The rearrangement uses TRBV24-1 and TRBJ1-1; D is unresolved. The CDR3 has 13 amino acids. Germline loops: CDR1 KGHDR, CDR2 SFDVKD. The V end was cut by 0 bases, the J end by 7 bases, with 8 bases between. CDR3 sequence: CATSDLYGSEAFF. The CDR3 DNA follows: TGTGCCACCAGTGATTTGTATGGGAGTGAAGCTTTCTTT.

The V and J genes are TRBV12-3 or TRBV12-4 and TRBJ1-2; 7 positions agree with TRBD1. Trimming removed 4 bases from V and 5 bases from J; junction bases left unmatched: 10. The CDR3 consists of 15 residues. CDR3 residues: CASSYASGGRYGYTF. The DNA for the CDR3 is TGTGCCAGCAGTTACGCTTCAGGGGGGCGATATGGCTACACCTTC.

This clonotype turned up a few times. The rearrangement joins TRBV7-9 to TRBJ1-1; D is perhaps TRBD1 (6 bases). Trimming took 3 bases from V and 0 from J, leaving 17 bases between them. Germline CDR1 reads SEHNR; CDR2 reads FQNEAQ (reference sequence). CDR3 size: 17 residues. CDR3 in amino acids: CASSFRGPGHLNTEAFF. CDR3 nucleotides: TGTGCCAGCAGCTTCAGGGGTCCGGGACACTTGAACACTGAAGCTTTCTTT. Based on the CDR3 plus reference TRBV7-9 and TRBJ1-1, the full variable domain is DTGVSQNPRHKITKRGQNVTFRCDPISEHNRLYWYRQTLGQGPEFLTYFQNEAQLEKSRLLSDRFSAERPKGSFSTLEIQRTEQGDSAMYLCASSFRGPGHLNTEAFFGQGTRLTVV.

This clonotype was found a few times. V and J are TRBV7-9 and TRBJ1-2, with 11 nucleotides matching TRBD1. V shed 6 bases and J 8 bases; nucleotides not matched to a gene: 17. The CDR3 consists of 17 residues. The germline CDR1 and CDR2 sequences are SEHNR and FQNEAQ (reference sequence). The CDR3 region has the DNA TGTGCCAGCAGACCAAAGGACAGGGGGCCCTTCCACCAGGGCTACACCTTC. It specifies CASRPKDRGPFHQGYTF.

The table lists this clonotype with a few counts. The chain joins TRBV6-6 to TRBJ1-2, with no clear D. Trimming left V 0 bases short and J 8 bases short, with 22 bases between. Germline-derived CDR1 and CDR2 are MNHNY and SVGAGI (reference sequence). The length of the CDR3 is 17 residues. The DNA for the CDR3 is TGTGCCAGCAGTTACTCGATGGCCACGGGAGGGAGTGAAGGCTACACCTTC. This sequence encodes CASSYSMATGGSEGYTF.

The chain has TRBV25-1 and TRBJ1-1, with 7 bases lining up with TRBD1. Losses at the gene ends were 6 bases for V and 5 bases for J; bases not matched to a gene: 12. This CDR3 region has 15 residues. Germline values: CDR1 MGHDK, CDR2 SYGVNS. The CDR3 sequence: CASSFRDSQGTEAFF. CDR3 in DNA: TGTGCCAGCAGCTTTAGGGACAGCCAGGGGACTGAAGCTTTCTTT.

Concerning this clonotype itself: One end of the junction is discordant with germline, which a read error may explain. The chain combines TRBV10-3 with TRBJ2-5, with 9 bases aligning to TRBD1. The CDR3 totals 15 residues. Germline CDR1 and CDR2: ENHRY and SYGVKD. CDR3 loop: CASSSDRGCQETQYF. The DNA for the CDR3 is TGTGCCAGCAGTTCAGACAGGGGGTGCCAAGAGACCCAGTACTTC.

Only one count was recorded for this clonotype. J is TRBJ2-7 and V is TRBV2; 10 bases are a match to TRBD1. The length of the CDR3 is 14 residues. CDR1 and CDR2 from the germline V gene are SNHLY and FYNNEI. V was clipped by 6 bases and J by 4 bases; unmatched bases: 6. The CDR3 DNA reads TGTGCCAGCAGGAGGACAGGGGGTCGGTACGAGCAGTACTTC. Amino acid sequence: CASRRTGGRYEQYF.

This clonotype was observed a handful of times. The chain joins TRBV12-3 or TRBV12-4 to TRBJ1-5; maybe TRBD1 (6 bases). V was cut by 6 bases and J by 9 bases, with 12 bases left in between. The CDR3 is made up of 12 amino acids. In nucleotides, the CDR3 is TGTGCCAGCAGGCAGAAAGGGGGGCCCCAGCATTTT. This codes for CASRQKGGPQHF.

V and J are TRBV11-2 and TRBJ1-3; unclear D gene. The CDR3 runs to 15 residues. From germline, CDR1 is SGHAT and CDR2 FQNNGV. V lost 2 bases and J lost 0, with 8 bases in between. CDR3 protein: CASSLQPRSGNTIYF. Written as DNA, the CDR3 is TGTGCCAGCAGCTTACAGCCCCGCTCTGGAAACACCATATATTTT.

V and J are TRBV10-2 and TRBJ1-4, with 8 bases fitting TRBD1. The CDR3 covers 16 residues. Germline V gives CDR1 WSHSY, CDR2 SAAADI. The V segment lost 6 bases and the J segment 4 bases; nucleotides outside the gene matches: 10. This CDR3 is CASRGTTGVINEKLFF. In DNA form, the CDR3 reads TGCGCCAGCAGAGGGACGACAGGGGTCATTAATGAAAAACTGTTTTTT.

V is TRBV10-3 and J is TRBJ1-1; weak D call: TRBD1 (6 bases). V shed 11 bases and J shed 1 base, with 20 bases lying between them. Germline CDR1 is ENHRY and CDR2 is SYGVKD. The CDR3 extends over 15 amino acids. The CDR3 DNA is TGTGCCGGCAGTTTCCGGACAGACCGGAACACTGAAGCTTTCTTT. Its protein is CAGSFRTDRNTEAFF.

This chain joins TRBV20-1 and TRBJ1-4; 7 positions agree with TRBD1. The germline V gene encodes CDR1 DFQATT and CDR2 SNEGSKA (reference sequence). The CDR3 is 13 amino acids. J lost 7 bases, V lost 7 bases, and 9 bases had no gene match. CDR3 sequence: CSVSQGLGEKLFF. The CDR3 region has the DNA TGCAGTGTTTCACAGGGGTTGGGTGAAAAACTGTTTTTT.

This rearrangement joins TRBV19 to TRBJ1-4; D possibly corresponds to TRBD1 (6 bases). Trimming took off 9 bases at V and 7 bases at J, with 24 bases between the two ends. From germline, CDR1 is LNHDA and CDR2 SQIVND (reference sequence). This CDR3 spans 16 amino acids. Here the CDR3 DNA reads TGTGCCAGCAGTTACTCACGCGACAGGATTAGTGAAAAACTGTTTTTT. Its translation is CASSYSRDRISEKLFF. Supplemented by reference TRBV19 and TRBJ1-4, the full variable domain reads DGGITQSPKYLFRKEGQNVTLSCEQNLNHDAMYWYRQDPGQGLRLIYYSQIVNDFQKGDIAEGYSVSREKKESFPLTVTSAQKNPTAFYLCASSYSRDRISEKLFFGSGTQLSVL.

Concerning this clonotype: A single base separates this from a much larger clone, so it may be a read error. The chain has TRBV7-2 and TRBJ1-3; D is uncertain. From germline, CDR1 is SGHTA and CDR2 FQGNSA. The CDR3 is 15 residues long. This chain's CDR3 is CASSVAWGTGSTIYF. CDR3 DNA: TGTGCCAGCAGCGTAGCCTGGGGTACTGGAAGCACCATATATTTT.

The genes are TRBV29-1 and TRBJ2-5; D assignment may be TRBD1 or TRBD2 (5 bases each). Per the germline V gene, CDR1 is SQVTM and CDR2 is ANQGSEA. With 1 base removed from V and 6 bases from J, the gap between germline ends came to 12 bases. This CDR3 comprises 13 residues. CDR3 nucleotides: TGCAGCGTTGAAGCCGGGGCAGAGCAGACCCAGTACTTC. Protein product: CSVEAGAEQTQYF.

This clonotype has a count of ten or more. The chain combines TRBV9 with TRBJ1-2; D uncertain. CDR1 is SGDLS and CDR2 is YYNGEE in the germline V gene. The CDR3 covers 15 residues. V lost 0 bases and J 0 bases, leaving 9 bases between the germline ends. CDR3 amino acids: CASSVERSSNYGYTF. CDR3 sequence (DNA): TGTGCCAGCAGCGTAGAAAGGTCGTCTAACTATGGCTACACCTTC.

The gene calls are TRBV15 and TRBJ1-4; maybe TRBD1 (6 bases). The V end was cut by 1 base, the J end by 6 bases, with 15 bases between. Germline V gene sequence: CDR1 LNHNV, CDR2 YYDKDF (reference sequence). This CDR3 spans 16 amino acids. The chain's CDR3 is CATSRVIGDTDEKLFF. The CDR3 nucleotides read TGTGCCACCAGCAGAGTAATAGGGGACACAGATGAAAAACTGTTTTTT.

This clonotype has only a few counts. The genes are TRBV19 and TRBJ1-5, with D perhaps matching TRBD1 (6 bases). Trimming stripped 6 bases from V and 5 bases from J, with 11 bases between. This CDR3 spans 13 amino acids. The germline V gene encodes CDR1 LNHDA and CDR2 SQIVND (reference sequence). Written as DNA, the CDR3 is TGTGCCAGTAGCAGGACAGTAGATCAGCCCCAGCATTTT. Its translation: CASSRTVDQPQHF.

V usage is TRBV7-9 and J usage is TRBJ2-7; no clear D gene. CDR3 length: 12 residues. V was clipped by 2 bases and J by 6 bases, with 8 bases between them. Looked up from germline, CDR1 is SEHNR and CDR2 is FQNEAQ (reference sequence). The CDR3 is CASSLKGSEQYF. The CDR3 DNA reads TGTGCCAGCAGCTTAAAGGGTTCCGAGCAGTACTTC. The complete variable domain, with remaining parts taken from reference TRBV7-9 and TRBJ2-7, reads DTGVSQNPRHKITKRGQNVTFRCDPISEHNRLYWYRQTLGQGPEFLTYFQNEAQLEKSRLLSDRFSAERPKGSFSTLEIQRTEQGDSAMYLCASSLKGSEQYFGPGTRLTVT.

In DNA form, the CDR3 reads TGTGCCAGCAGTAGGATCGACGAAAAACTGTTTTTT. Residues: CASSRIDEKLFF. The gene calls are TRBV2 and TRBJ1-4; D is uncertain. This CDR3 spans 12 amino acids. Trimming cost V 5 bases and J 8 bases, with 9 bases left between them. Germline values: CDR1 SNHLY, CDR2 FYNNEI.

This clonotype has ten or more counts. The CDR3 DNA follows: TGTGCCACCTGGACGAGTGAGACCCAGTACTTC. This sequence encodes CATWTSETQYF. The chain links TRBV7-9 to TRBJ2-5; D unclear. The CDR3 runs to 11 residues. The germline CDR1 and CDR2 sequences are SEHNR and FQNEAQ (reference sequence). Trimming took 10 bases from V and 5 from J, leaving 11 bases between them.

The rearrangement joins TRBV7-9 to TRBJ1-2; the D is unclear. Per the germline V gene, CDR1 is SEHNR and CDR2 is FQNEAQ (reference sequence). Trimming removed 6 bases at V and 5 bases at J, with 19 bases between. The CDR3 covers 15 residues. The CDR3 spells CASSFTEGWTYGYTF. The CDR3 DNA sequence: TGTGCCAGCAGTTTCACGGAGGGCTGGACTTATGGCTACACCTTC.

This clonotype was seen at least ten times. This chain connects TRBV10-3 to TRBJ2-5, with 10 nucleotides matching TRBD2. The CDR3 totals 18 residues. J gave up 5 bases and V 6 bases, and 18 bases lay outside the gene matches. CDR1 ENHRY and CDR2 SYGVKD come from the germline V gene. The CDR3 sequence is CAISTATSGVPGSETQYF. In nucleotides, the CDR3 is TGTGCCATCAGCACAGCCACTAGCGGGGTCCCCGGGAGCGAGACCCAGTACTTC.